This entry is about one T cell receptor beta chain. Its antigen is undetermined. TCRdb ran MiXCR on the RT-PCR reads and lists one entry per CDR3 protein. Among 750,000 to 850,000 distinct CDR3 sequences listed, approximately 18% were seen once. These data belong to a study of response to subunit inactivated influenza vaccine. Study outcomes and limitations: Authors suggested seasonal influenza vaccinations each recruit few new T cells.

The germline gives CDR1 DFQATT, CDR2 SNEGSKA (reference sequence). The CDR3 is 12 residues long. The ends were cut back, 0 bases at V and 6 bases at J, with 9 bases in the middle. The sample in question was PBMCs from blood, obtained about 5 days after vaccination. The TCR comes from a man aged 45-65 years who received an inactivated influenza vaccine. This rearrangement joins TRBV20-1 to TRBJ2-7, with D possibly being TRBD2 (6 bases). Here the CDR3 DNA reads TGCAGTGCTAGAGAAGGAGGGAGCGAGCAGTACTTC. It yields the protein CSAREGGSEQYF.